These 18 T cell receptor beta chains share one sample of origin, sequenced in a study of shared clonotypes between healthy human individuals. Libraries were prepared by immunoSEQ multiplex PCR; TCRdb keeps only in-frame clonotypes and omits some of them. The sample holds approximately 2.3 million clones, approximately 93% seen once. Sequenced sample: naive CD4+ T cells from PBMCs. As to subset: CD45RA+ positively selected. Every receptor here comes from a man aged 18 to 29 in good health. Some clones in this sample may be carry-over from other donors' samples.

This chain links TRBV28 with TRBJ2-7, with D possibly matching TRBD1 (6 bases). Germline lookup yields CDR1 MDHEN and CDR2 SYDVKM. The CDR3 loop spans 15 amino acids. Between the trimmed V and J ends, which lost 5 bases and 5 bases, there was a span of 19 bases. The CDR3 bases are TGTGCCAGCAGTCCGCACTCTGAGGGGGACCACGAGCAGTACTTC. Translating gives CASSPHSEGDHEQYF.

The chain employs TRBV18 and TRBJ1-2, with 8 bases aligning to TRBD1. Trimming removed 3 bases from V and 8 bases from J; junction bases left unmatched: 11. Germline values: CDR1 KGHSH, CDR2 LQKENI. The CDR3 runs to 15 residues. The CDR3 loop reads CASSPLNGQGWGYTF. The CDR3 DNA reads TGTGCCAGCTCACCCCTCAACGGACAGGGATGGGGCTACACCTTC.

The V call is TRBV6-6, the J call TRBJ2-5; TRBD2 matches at 9 bases. CDR3 length equals 16 residues. CDR1 is MNHNY, CDR2 SVGAGI, per germline (reference sequence). V gave up 5 bases and J gave up 5 bases; unmatched junction bases: 12. CDR3 in amino acids: CASSPELAGAGETQYF. CDR3 in DNA: TGTGCCAGCAGTCCTGAGTTAGCGGGAGCGGGTGAGACCCAGTACTTC.

CDR3 region: CASSKPDRGTLEFF. The CDR3 nucleotides are TGTGCCAGCAGTAAACCCGACAGGGGCACTCTCGAGTTCTTC. This chain links TRBV6-6 with TRBJ2-1; TRBD1 matches 8 bases. The V gene's germline CDR1 is MNHNY and CDR2 SVGAGI (reference sequence). This CDR3 spans 14 amino acids. The V segment lost 5 bases and the J segment 14 bases; nucleotides outside the gene matches: 14.

This clone is a singleton in its sample. This rearrangement joins TRBV6-1 to TRBJ2-5, with unresolved D. Per germline, CDR1 MNHNS and CDR2 SASEGT. The CDR3 runs 13 residues. Trimming removed 4 bases from V and 1 base from J, with 7 bases in between. The CDR3 DNA follows: TGTGCCAGCAGTGCGACTCTCCAAGAGACCCAGTACTTC. Translated, it gives CASSATLQETQYF.

The rearrangement joins TRBV6-1 to TRBJ1-2, with 12 bases that match TRBD1. V lost 7 bases and J lost 6; bases outside the gene matches: 9. Germline V gene lookup returns CDR1 MNHNS and CDR2 SASEGT. The CDR3 is 15 residues long. The CDR3 DNA is TGTGCCAGCAACTATCCGGGACAGGGGGCGGATGGCTACACCTTC. Its translation: CASNYPGQGADGYTF.

This clone was counted once. Other DNA sequences in this specimen translate into the identical CDR3. The chain recombines TRBV15 with TRBJ2-2; 7 bases align to TRBD1. V lost 3 bases, J lost 3 bases, and 4 bases stayed unmatched. The CDR3 runs to 15 residues. Germline V gene data show CDR1 as LNHNV and CDR2 as YYDKDF (reference sequence). CDR3 residues: CATSRRTGYTGELFF. As DNA, the CDR3 is TGTGCCACCAGCAGGCGGACAGGCTACACCGGGGAGCTGTTTTTT.

This clone appeared a single time. V gene TRBV6-1 combines with J gene TRBJ2-1; D perhaps matches TRBD1 (6 bases). Germline V gene data show CDR1 as MNHNS and CDR2 as SASEGT. The V end lost 7 bases, the J end lost 13 bases, and 17 bases lay between the germline ends. CDR3 length: 12 residues. The CDR3 loop reads CASTQPQGKQFF. The CDR3 nucleotides read TGTGCCAGCACCCAACCCCAGGGGAAACAGTTCTTC.

The rearrangement links TRBV6-6 to TRBJ2-5, with a possible D match to TRBD2 (6 bases). V was trimmed by 2 bases and J by 5 bases, leaving 9 bases between them. Germline V gene lookup returns CDR1 MNHNY and CDR2 SVGAGI (reference sequence). This CDR3 region has 13 residues. CDR3 sequence reads: CASSYSGWETQYF. The CDR3 coding sequence is TGTGCCAGCAGTTACAGCGGGTGGGAGACCCAGTACTTC.

V and J are TRBV19 and TRBJ2-6; TRBD2 matches at 9 bases. Trimming removed 5 bases from V and 1 base from J; junction bases left unmatched: 9. Germline V gives CDR1 LNHDA, CDR2 SQIVND (reference sequence). The CDR3 runs to 18 residues. Here the CDR3 reads CASSGTSGRSSGANVLTF. CDR3 in DNA: TGTGCCAGTAGTGGAACTAGCGGGCGAAGTTCTGGGGCCAACGTCCTGACTTTC. Full variable domain (outside the CDR3, taken from reference TRBV19 and TRBJ2-6): DGGITQSPKYLFRKEGQNVTLSCEQNLNHDAMYWYRQDPGQGLRLIYYSQIVNDFQKGDIAEGYSVSREKKESFPLTVTSAQKNPTAFYLCASSGTSGRSSGANVLTFGAGSRLTVL.

The CDR3 loop reads CASSLDARSSYNEQFF. Written as DNA, the CDR3 is TGTGCCAGCAGTTTAGATGCGAGAAGCTCCTACAATGAGCAGTTCTTC. The V and J genes are TRBV27 and TRBJ2-1; D not certain. This CDR3 spans 16 amino acids. Trimming cost V 2 bases and J 0 bases, with 11 bases left between them. Germline V gene lookup returns CDR1 MNHEY and CDR2 SMNVEV (reference sequence).

This rearrangement joins TRBV12-5 to TRBJ2-7; 13 positions match TRBD2. The CDR3 is 17 residues long. The junction had 14 bases not matched to a gene; V was cut back by 6 bases and J by 6 bases. Germline CDR1 LGHNT, CDR2 FRNRAP. DNA of the CDR3: TGTGCTAGTGGCTTGACCTCCAAGGGACTAGCGGGACTCGAGCAGTACTTC. It specifies CASGLTSKGLAGLEQYF.

This clone appeared a few times. The chain joins TRBV18 to TRBJ1-5; D is ambiguous. Trimming shortened V by 6 bases and J by 2 bases, and 11 bases separated the two germline ends. Looked up from germline, CDR1 is KGHSH and CDR2 is LQKENI. The CDR3 runs to 14 residues. CDR3 residues: CASSSPEGNQPQHF. The CDR3 DNA sequence: TGTGCCAGCTCCTCTCCTGAGGGCAATCAGCCCCAGCATTTT. The variable domain in full, completed from reference TRBV18 and TRBJ1-5, reads NAGVMQNPRHLVRRRGQEARLRCSPMKGHSHVYWYRQLPEEGLKFMVYLQKENIIDESGMPKERFSAEFPKEGPSILRIQQVVRGDSAAYFCASSSPEGNQPQHFGDGTRLSIL.

This chain connects TRBV30 to TRBJ2-5, with D perhaps matching TRBD1 (5 bases). The CDR3 contains 14 residues. Per germline, CDR1 GTSNPN and CDR2 SVGIG (reference sequence). V dropped 1 base and J dropped 4 bases, with 13 bases sitting between them. The DNA for the CDR3 is TGTGCCTGGAGTGAGGGGCGCCTAGGAGAGACCCAGTACTTC. Translation gives CAWSEGRLGETQYF.

The chain has TRBV9 and TRBJ2-7; D is undetermined. Trimming took off 0 bases at V and 7 bases at J, with 14 bases between the two ends. This CDR3 is 14 amino acids long. The germline CDR1 and CDR2 sequences are SGDLS and YYNGEE. The CDR3 DNA reads as TGTGCCAGCAGCGTAGTGCAGGCTGAAGGTGAGCAGTACTTC. This codes for CASSVVQAEGEQYF.

The genes are TRBV6-1 and TRBJ1-1; no definite D call. The CDR3 spans 12 residues. The ends were cut back, 4 bases at V and 6 bases at J, with 9 bases in the middle. Germline lookup yields CDR1 MNHNS and CDR2 SASEGT. CDR3 amino acids: CASSVEGPEAFF. The DNA for the CDR3 is TGTGCCAGCAGTGTCGAGGGTCCTGAAGCTTTCTTT.

V is TRBV13 and J is TRBJ2-7, with 10 bases matching TRBD2. CDR3 length: 14 residues. With V trimmed by 5 bases and J by 4 bases, 5 bases remained unmatched. Germline values: CDR1 PRHDT, CDR2 FYEKMQ (reference sequence). The CDR3: CASSHTSGKYEQYF. CDR3 sequence (DNA): TGTGCCAGCAGCCACACTAGCGGGAAGTACGAGCAGTACTTC.

The CDR3 region is CASSPTDLSTEAFF. The CDR3 DNA is TGTGCCAGCTCACCAACAGACCTTTCCACTGAAGCTTTCTTT. The chain is built from TRBV18 and TRBJ1-1; D unclear. The germline CDR1 and CDR2 sequences are KGHSH and LQKENI. V was pared by 2 bases and J by 4 bases, with 11 bases between. The CDR3 runs 14 residues. The full variable domain, completed using reference TRBV18 and TRBJ1-1, is NAGVMQNPRHLVRRRGQEARLRCSPMKGHSHVYWYRQLPEEGLKFMVYLQKENIIDESGMPKERFSAEFPKEGPSILRIQQVVRGDSAAYFCASSPTDLSTEAFFGQGTRLTVV.